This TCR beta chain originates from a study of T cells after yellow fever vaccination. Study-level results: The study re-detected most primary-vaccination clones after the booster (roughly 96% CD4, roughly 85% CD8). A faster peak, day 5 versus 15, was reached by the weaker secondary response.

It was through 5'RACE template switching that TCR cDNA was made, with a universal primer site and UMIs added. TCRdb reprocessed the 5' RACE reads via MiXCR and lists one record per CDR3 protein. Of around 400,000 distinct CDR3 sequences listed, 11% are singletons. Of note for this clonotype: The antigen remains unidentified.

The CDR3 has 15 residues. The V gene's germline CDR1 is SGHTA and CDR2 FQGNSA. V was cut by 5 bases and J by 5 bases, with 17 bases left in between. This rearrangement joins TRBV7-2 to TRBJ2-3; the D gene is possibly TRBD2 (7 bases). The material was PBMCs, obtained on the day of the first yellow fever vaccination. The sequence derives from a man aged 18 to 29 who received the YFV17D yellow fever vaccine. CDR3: CASSPHSGGRDTQYF. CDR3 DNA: TGTGCCAGCAGCCCCCATTCGGGGGGCCGAGATACGCAGTATTTT.